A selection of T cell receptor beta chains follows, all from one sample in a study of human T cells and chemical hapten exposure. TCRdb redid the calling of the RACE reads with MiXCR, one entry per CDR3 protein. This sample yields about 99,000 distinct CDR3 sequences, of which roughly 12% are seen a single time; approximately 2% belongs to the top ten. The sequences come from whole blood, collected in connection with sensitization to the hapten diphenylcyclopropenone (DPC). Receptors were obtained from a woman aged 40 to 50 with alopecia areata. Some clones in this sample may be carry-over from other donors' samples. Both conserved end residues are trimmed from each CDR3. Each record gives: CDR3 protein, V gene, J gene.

CDR3: SARGTGTANSPLH
V: TRBV20-1
J: TRBJ1-6

CDR3: ASSPAGGYYNEQF
V: TRBV18
J: TRBJ2-1

CDR3: SAPLGGYNEQF
V: TRBV20-1
J: TRBJ2-1

CDR3: ASSPRGSYTQY
V: TRBV28
J: TRBJ2-3

CDR3: SASSGSTDTQY
V: TRBV20-1
J: TRBJ2-3

CDR3: ASKQGDTGELF
V: TRBV5-1
J: TRBJ2-2

CDR3: ASSAPPAYNSPLH
V: TRBV28
J: TRBJ1-6

CDR3: ASSFPFGGSSDTQY
V: TRBV28
J: TRBJ2-3

CDR3: ASREYSVQETQY
V: TRBV6-2/TRBV6-3
J: TRBJ2-5

CDR3: ASMARTGRTEAF
V: TRBV2
J: TRBJ1-1

CDR3: ASSEETSGMANTGELF
V: TRBV25-1
J: TRBJ2-2

CDR3: ASSAERAAADTQY
V: TRBV5-1
J: TRBJ2-3

CDR3: ATSAGGRQF
V: TRBV24-1
J: TRBJ2-1

CDR3: ASSETIGQPQH
V: TRBV6-1
J: TRBJ1-5

CDR3: ASSVSLKIPTGELF
V: TRBV9
J: TRBJ2-2

CDR3: ASSYLGLAGPQY
V: TRBV6-5
J: TRBJ2-7

CDR3: ASRPSGSTDTQY
V: TRBV12-3/TRBV12-4
J: TRBJ2-3

CDR3: ASSYSGQHPYEQY
V: TRBV6-5
J: TRBJ2-7

CDR3: ASSLASGQETQY
V: TRBV7-6
J: TRBJ2-5

CDR3: ASSLESRERSPLH
V: TRBV7-9
J: TRBJ1-6

CDR3: ASSLTGEGTEAF
V: TRBV12-3/TRBV12-4
J: TRBJ1-1

CDR3: ASSSRTSGTNGELF
V: TRBV11-3
J: TRBJ2-2

CDR3: SAAGTQARDQAF
V: TRBV20-1
J: TRBJ1-1

CDR3: ASSLAAGETQY
V: TRBV7-2
J: TRBJ2-5

CDR3: ASSRQSRETQY
V: TRBV7-8
J: TRBJ2-5

CDR3: ASSQGSNEKLF
V: TRBV4-1
J: TRBJ1-4

CDR3: ASSPGHPEKLF
V: TRBV7-2
J: TRBJ1-4

CDR3: ASTLGETNSPLH
V: TRBV7-8
J: TRBJ1-6

CDR3: ASSRTGRDEKLF
V: TRBV28
J: TRBJ1-4

CDR3: ASSPQGGYSYEQY
V: TRBV7-9
J: TRBJ2-7

CDR3: ASSPWTSGNNEQF
V: TRBV13
J: TRBJ2-1

CDR3: ASSPPFWGEAF
V: TRBV3-1
J: TRBJ1-1